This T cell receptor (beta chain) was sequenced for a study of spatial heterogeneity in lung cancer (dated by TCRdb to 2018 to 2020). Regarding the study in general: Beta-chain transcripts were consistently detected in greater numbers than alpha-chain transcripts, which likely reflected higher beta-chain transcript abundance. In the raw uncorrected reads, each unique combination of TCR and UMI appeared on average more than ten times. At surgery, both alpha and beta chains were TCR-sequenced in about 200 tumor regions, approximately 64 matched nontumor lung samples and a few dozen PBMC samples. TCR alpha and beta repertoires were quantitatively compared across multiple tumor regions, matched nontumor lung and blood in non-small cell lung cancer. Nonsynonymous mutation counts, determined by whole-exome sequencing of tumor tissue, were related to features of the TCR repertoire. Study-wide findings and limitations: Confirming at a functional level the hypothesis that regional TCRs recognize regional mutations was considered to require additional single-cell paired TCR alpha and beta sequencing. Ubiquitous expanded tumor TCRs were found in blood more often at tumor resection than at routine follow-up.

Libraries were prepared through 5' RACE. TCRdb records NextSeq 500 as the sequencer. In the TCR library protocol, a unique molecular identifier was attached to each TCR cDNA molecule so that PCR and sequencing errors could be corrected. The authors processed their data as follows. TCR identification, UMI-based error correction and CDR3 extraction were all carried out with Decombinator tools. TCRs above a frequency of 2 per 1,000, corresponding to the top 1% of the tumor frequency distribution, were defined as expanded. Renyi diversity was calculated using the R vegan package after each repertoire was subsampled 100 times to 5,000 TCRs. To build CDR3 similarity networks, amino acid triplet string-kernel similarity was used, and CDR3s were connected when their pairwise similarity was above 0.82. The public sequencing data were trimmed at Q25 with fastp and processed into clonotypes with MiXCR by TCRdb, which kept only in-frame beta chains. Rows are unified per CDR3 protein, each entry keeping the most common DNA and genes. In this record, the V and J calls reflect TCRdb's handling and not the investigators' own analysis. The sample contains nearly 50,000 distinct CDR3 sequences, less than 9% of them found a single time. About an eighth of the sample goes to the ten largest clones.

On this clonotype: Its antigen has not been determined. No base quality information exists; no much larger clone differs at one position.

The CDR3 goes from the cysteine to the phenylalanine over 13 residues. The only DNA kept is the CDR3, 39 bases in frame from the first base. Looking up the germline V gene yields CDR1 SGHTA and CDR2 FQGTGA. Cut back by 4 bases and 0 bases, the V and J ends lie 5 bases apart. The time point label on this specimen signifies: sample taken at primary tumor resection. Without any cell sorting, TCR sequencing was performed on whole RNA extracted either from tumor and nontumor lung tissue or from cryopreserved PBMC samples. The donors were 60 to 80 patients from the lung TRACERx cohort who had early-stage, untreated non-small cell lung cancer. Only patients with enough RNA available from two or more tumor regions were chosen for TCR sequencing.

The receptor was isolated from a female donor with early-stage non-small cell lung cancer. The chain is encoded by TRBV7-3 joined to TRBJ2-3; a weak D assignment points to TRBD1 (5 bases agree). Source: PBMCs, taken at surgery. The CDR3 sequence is CASSWTSTDTQYF. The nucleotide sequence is TGTGCCAGCAGCTGGACAAGCACAGATACGCAGTATTTT.